The 29 T cell receptor beta chains in this list originate from one sample, sequenced in a study of T cell changes during pregnancy in multiple sclerosis. Clones were sequenced by immunoSEQ multiplex PCR, and TCRdb holds only the in-frame ones, with some missing. The sample contains tens of thousands of clones, roughly 93% of which appear only once. Source: peripheral blood, taken in the second trimester of pregnancy. The receptor source for this set is a female donor with multiple sclerosis, enrolled in a pregnancy study.

The V and J genes are TRBV5-1 and TRBJ1-3, with TRBD1 as a possible D gene (5 bases). V lost 4 bases and J lost 5, with 13 bases in between. The CDR3 runs 14 residues. Germline assignment: CDR1 SGHRS and CDR2 YFSETQ. In nucleotides, the CDR3 is TGCGCCAGCAGCCCGGACATTAGTCGAAACACCATATATTTT. Its translation is CASSPDISRNTIYF.

V is TRBV7-9 and J is TRBJ2-1, with a tentative D call TRBD2 (6 bases). The CDR3 extends over 15 amino acids. V was shortened by 5 bases and J by 1 base, with 12 bases between the two germline ends. The germline V gene has CDR1 SEHNR and CDR2 FQNEAQ (reference sequence). CDR3 loop: CASSPRGSSYNEQFF. CDR3 nucleotides: TGTGCCAGCAGCCCTCGGGGGAGTTCCTACAATGAGCAGTTCTTC.

The chain carries TRBV5-6 and TRBJ2-1; TRBD1 might be the D (6 bases). Trimming stripped 4 bases from V and 4 bases from J, with 18 bases between. Germline CDR1 reads SGHDT; CDR2 reads YYEEEE. The CDR3 is 16 residues long. The CDR3 protein is CASSVILTGQYNEQFF. The CDR3 bases are TGTGCCAGCAGCGTAATTTTAACAGGGCAATACAATGAGCAGTTCTTC.

The V call is TRBV5-4, the J call TRBJ1-2, with 9 nucleotides matching TRBD1. Germline values: CDR1 SGHNT, CDR2 YYREEE (reference sequence). Losses at the gene ends were 4 bases for V and 0 bases for J; bases not matched to a gene: 4. The CDR3 spans 15 residues. For the CDR3, the DNA is TGTGCCAGCAGCCCCGGGGACAGGGCTAACTATGGCTACACCTTC. Translation: CASSPGDRANYGYTF.

This chain connects TRBV10-3 to TRBJ1-1, with no clear D. Trimming shortened V by 8 bases and J by 7 bases, and 11 bases separated the two germline ends. The CDR3 is made up of 11 amino acids. The germline V gene has CDR1 ENHRY and CDR2 SYGVKD. The CDR3 DNA reads TGTGCCATCGGAGTAGAGAATGAAGCTTTCTTT. Translating gives CAIGVENEAFF.

About this clone itself: At the DNA level, this CDR3 is encoded by other sequences in the same sample as well. The V call is TRBV7-9, the J call TRBJ2-5, with 10 bases lining up with TRBD2. CDR1 and CDR2 from the germline V gene are SEHNR and FQNEAQ (reference sequence). J lost 1 base, V lost 4 bases, and 3 bases had no gene match. The CDR3 covers 15 residues. CDR3 sequence: CASSSIAGGQETQYF. In DNA, the CDR3 is TGTGCCAGCAGCTCAATAGCGGGGGGCCAAGAGACCCAGTACTTC.

The chain employs TRBV9 and TRBJ2-5; no definite D call. V was cut by 0 bases and J by 3 bases, with 9 bases left in between. CDR3 size: 14 residues. Germline CDR1 reads SGDLS; CDR2 reads YYNGEE. The CDR3 here is CASSVGAAKETQYF. The CDR3 coding sequence is TGTGCCAGCAGCGTAGGGGCAGCAAAAGAGACCCAGTACTTC.

In nucleotides, the CDR3 is TGTGCCAGCAGCGTTGGGAGGGGCAATCAGCCCCAGCATTTT. It encodes CASSVGRGNQPQHF. V gene TRBV9 combines with J gene TRBJ1-5; D is undetermined. Trimming removed 2 bases from V and 2 bases from J, with 8 bases in between. Germline-derived CDR1 and CDR2 are SGDLS and YYNGEE. This CDR3 has 14 residues.

Points on this clone: Other DNA sequences in this specimen translate into the identical CDR3. The chain joins TRBV4-1 to TRBJ2-7; 7 nucleotides align to TRBD1. The V gene's germline CDR1 is MGHRA and CDR2 YSYEKL. This CDR3 is 15 amino acids long. Germline trimming cut 1 base from V and 2 bases from J; bases unmatched to any gene: 5. The CDR3 nucleotides read TGCGCCAGCAGCCAAGGGGCAGGGGGACCCTACGAGCAGTACTTC. Protein sequence: CASSQGAGGPYEQYF.

The rearrangement links TRBV10-1 to TRBJ1-1, with 7 bases lining up with TRBD1. The J segment lost 5 bases and the V segment lost 7 bases, leaving 13 bases of the junction unmatched. Germline V lookup: CDR1 WNHNN, CDR2 SYGVQD (reference sequence). The CDR3 spans 15 residues. CDR3: CASTQSQGGRTEAFF. The CDR3 coding sequence is TGCGCCAGCACCCAATCTCAGGGGGGTCGGACTGAAGCTTTCTTT.

This CDR3 reads CASSLARTGTDTQYF. In nucleotides, the CDR3 is TGCGCCAGCAGCTTGGCCCGGACTGGCACAGATACGCAGTATTTT. This chain links TRBV5-1 with TRBJ2-3, with D perhaps TRBD2 (5 bases). The CDR3 is 15 amino acids. Germline values: CDR1 SGHRS, CDR2 YFSETQ. Deletions cut 0 bases from V and 1 base from J, with 9 bases between.

The CDR3 is CASSVGQFNQPQHF. The CDR3 DNA reads as TGTGCCAGCAGCGTCGGACAGTTCAATCAGCCCCAGCATTTT. This sequence joins TRBV11-2 and TRBJ1-5; D possibly corresponds to TRBD1 (6 bases). V was cut by 5 bases and J by 3 bases, with 11 bases left in between. CDR3 length: 14 amino acids. Germline CDR1 and CDR2: SGHAT and FQNNGV.

The CDR3 DNA follows: TGTGCCAGCAGATTTGGCCCGCCGAACACCGGGGAGCTGTTTTTT. It translates to CASRFGPPNTGELFF. The chain has TRBV9 and TRBJ2-2; the D is unclear. CDR1 and CDR2 from the germline V gene are SGDLS and YYNGEE. With 5 bases removed from V and 0 bases from J, the gap between germline ends came to 11 bases. The CDR3 sequence is 15 residues long.

The chain recombines TRBV5-6 with TRBJ1-2; maybe TRBD1 (5 bases). The V end lost 0 bases, the J end lost 3 bases, and 6 bases lay between the germline ends. The CDR3 covers 13 residues. Germline values: CDR1 SGHDT, CDR2 YYEEEE. CDR3 bases: TGTGCCAGCAGCTTGGGACAGCACTATGGCTACACCTTC. Translating gives CASSLGQHYGYTF.

The gene calls are TRBV6-1 and TRBJ1-2; D possibly corresponds to TRBD1 (5 bases). The V gene's germline CDR1 is MNHNS and CDR2 SASEGT. The V gene lost 1 base and the J gene lost 7 bases, with 16 bases spanning the gap. The CDR3 is made up of 15 amino acids. The CDR3 nucleotides read TGTGCCAGCAGTGAAGAGGACGGGGGTTATTCTGGCTACACCTTC. It encodes CASSEEDGGYSGYTF.

The chain links TRBV7-8 to TRBJ2-3, with no clear D. Trimming left V 5 bases short and J 0 bases short, with 15 bases between. The germline CDR1 and CDR2 sequences are SGHVS and FQNEAQ. CDR3 length equals 16 residues. CDR3 bases: TGTGCCAGCAGCCCCTATGCGAGTGCTAGCACAGATACGCAGTATTTT. This sequence encodes CASSPYASASTDTQYF.

The chain employs TRBV5-1 and TRBJ2-2; no clear D gene. The ends were cut back, 1 base at V and 7 bases at J, with 8 bases in the middle. Germline V CDR1 and CDR2: SGHRS, YFSETQ. CDR3 length: 13 residues. CDR3 protein: CASSLNSLGELFF. The CDR3 region has the DNA TGCGCCAGCAGCTTGAATTCCCTCGGGGAGCTGTTTTTT. Variable domain in full (rest from reference TRBV5-1 and TRBJ2-2): KAGVTQTPRYLIKTRGQQVTLSCSPISGHRSVSWYQQTPGQGLQFLFEYFSETQRNKGNFPGRFSGRQFSNSRSEMNVSTLELGDSALYLCASSLNSLGELFFGEGSRLTVL.

This clone was detected once. The chain recombines TRBV7-8 with TRBJ2-5, with a weak D call TRBD2 (5 bases). This CDR3 is 17 amino acids long. From germline, CDR1 is SGHVS and CDR2 FQNEAQ. The V gene lost 1 base and the J gene lost 2 bases, with 17 bases spanning the gap. CDR3 sequence (DNA): TGTGCCAGCAGCTTAGGGCCCCTAGCCCGCCTACAAGAGACCCAGTACTTC. It specifies CASSLGPLARLQETQYF.

This chain connects TRBV27 to TRBJ1-1, with D perhaps matching TRBD1 (5 bases). Germline assignment: CDR1 MNHEY and CDR2 SMNVEV (reference sequence). The CDR3 sequence is 15 residues long. V lost 5 bases, J lost 1 base, and 14 bases lay in between. The CDR3 sequence is CASSRGGAGNTEAFF. The CDR3 bases are TGTGCCAGCAGTAGAGGAGGGGCCGGGAACACTGAAGCTTTCTTT.

This chain joins TRBV19 and TRBJ2-5, with D perhaps matching TRBD2 (7 bases). The germline V and J ends were trimmed by 1 base and 5 bases, with 14 bases remaining between them. Germline-derived CDR1 and CDR2 are LNHDA and SQIVND (reference sequence). This CDR3 region has 15 residues. The CDR3 DNA follows: TGTGCCAGTAGTATAGTCCGGGGGGCTGGGGAGACCCAGTACTTC. Its protein product is CASSIVRGAGETQYF.

The CDR3 spells CASSFDRAGSSPLHF. For the CDR3, the DNA is TGTGCCAGCAGCTTTGACAGGGCGGGAAGTTCACCCCTCCACTTT. The rearrangement joins TRBV7-8 to TRBJ1-6; 7 nucleotides agree with TRBD1. The junction had 8 bases not matched to a gene; V was cut back by 3 bases and J by 9 bases. Germline CDR1 reads SGHVS; CDR2 reads FQNEAQ. The CDR3 totals 15 residues.

The J gene is TRBJ2-7, the V gene TRBV7-6; 15 bases agree with TRBD2. Germline V CDR1 and CDR2: SGHVS, FNYEAQ. V dropped 5 bases and J dropped 3; count of bases not matched to a gene: 8. The CDR3 has 17 amino acids. The CDR3 region has the DNA TGTGCCAGCAGCATAACCGGGACTAGCGGGGGGAGCTACGAGCAGTACTTC. It yields the protein CASSITGTSGGSYEQYF.

This clone showed up just once. The CDR3 sequence is CASSFAGGDNEQFF. As DNA, the CDR3 is TGTGCCAGCAGTTTTGCCGGGGGGGACAATGAGCAGTTCTTC. The chain carries TRBV27 and TRBJ2-1, with TRBD2 matching over 8 bases. The CDR3 sequence is 14 residues long. CDR1 MNHEY and CDR2 SMNVEV come from the germline V gene (reference sequence). After removal of 3 bases from V and 5 bases from J, the junction contained 3 bases not matched to a gene.

The chain carries TRBV2 and TRBJ2-1, with D maybe TRBD2 (6 bases). Germline V CDR1 and CDR2: SNHLY, FYNNEI. This CDR3 comprises 14 residues. V lost 8 bases and J lost 6, with 17 bases in between. CDR3 bases: TGTGCCAGCCTTTGGGCGGGGCCCATCAATGAGCAGTTCTTC. Its translation: CASLWAGPINEQFF.

V gene TRBV2 combines with J gene TRBJ1-5, with TRBD1 identical over 7 bases. V lost 6 bases and J lost 5; bases outside the gene matches: 10. The CDR3 loop spans 15 amino acids. Germline V lookup: CDR1 SNHLY, CDR2 FYNNEI. The CDR3 sequence: CASSKTGNFDQPQHF. The CDR3 DNA reads TGTGCCAGCAGCAAGACAGGGAACTTTGATCAGCCCCAGCATTTT.

This chain connects TRBV18 to TRBJ2-7, with D maybe TRBD2 (6 bases). Trimming left V 3 bases short and J 2 bases short, with 17 bases between. This CDR3 has 16 amino acids. CDR1 is KGHSH, CDR2 LQKENI, per germline. Here the CDR3 reads CASSPEGSLSPYEQYF. CDR3 DNA: TGTGCCAGCTCACCGGAGGGATCCCTCTCGCCCTACGAGCAGTACTTC.

The V and J genes are TRBV27 and TRBJ1-2; possible D gene TRBD1, 5 bases. Deletions cut 0 bases from V and 0 bases from J, with 17 bases between. CDR3 length: 18 residues. CDR1 and CDR2 (germline): MNHEY, SMNVEV (reference sequence). The CDR3 DNA reads TGTGCCAGCAGTTTATCAGGGGTACCTCTGAGCCCTAACTATGGCTACACCTTC. Amino acid sequence: CASSLSGVPLSPNYGYTF.

This chain joins TRBV7-2 and TRBJ1-5; D is perhaps TRBD1 (6 bases). V was cut by 2 bases and J by 3 bases, with 14 bases left in between. This CDR3 region has 16 residues. Germline CDR1 reads SGHTA; CDR2 reads FQGNSA. The CDR3 loop is CASSLSGAGDNQPQHF. DNA for the CDR3: TGTGCCAGCAGCTTATCAGGGGCTGGGGACAATCAGCCCCAGCATTTT.

This chain links TRBV2 with TRBJ1-2; D is ambiguous. The germline V gene encodes CDR1 SNHLY and CDR2 FYNNEI. The CDR3 covers 14 residues. Deletions cut 11 bases from V and 8 bases from J, with 24 bases between. The CDR3 region is CAHTLSASSYGYTF. The CDR3 DNA follows: TGTGCCCACACCCTCTCAGCCAGTAGCTACGGCTACACCTTC.